This TCR beta chain was documented in a study of molecular identifiers for immune sequencing clone quantification. Study context: Naive CD8 cell RNA, from around 20,000 or 100,000 cells, was split five ways in replicates, with four sequenced.

With respect to this clonotype: Antigen specificity is unknown. This may be a read error: a much more frequent sequence differs by one nucleotide.

Bulk TCR libraries used previously described methods and listed TCR primers. TCRdb re-called the PCR reads through MiXCR, storing one row per CDR3 protein. The sample contains about 640,000 distinct CDR3 sequences, about 20% of which appear only once. Study-level points and caveats: Clones with over 20 RNA copies captured over 97% of effector molecules but under 1% of naive ones.

V gave up 5 bases and J gave up 7 bases, with 29 bases separating them. CDR1 is MNHEY, CDR2 SMNVEV, per germline (reference sequence). The CDR3 has 18 amino acids. Sequencing was performed on naive CD8+ T cells from blood, with Jurkat cell RNA spiked in. The sample's subset: FACS-sorted CD8+CD4-CCR7+CD45RA+ naive T cells. The sequence came from a human donor in good health. Some libraries in this study had Jurkat cell RNA spiked in. V gene TRBV27 combines with J gene TRBJ2-5, with TRBD2 as a possible D gene (9 bases). The CDR3 DNA sequence: TGTGCCAGCAGTCCCCTACAGGGGGTAGCGGGAGTTCAGAGGACCCAGTACTTC. The encoded protein is CASSPLQGVAGVQRTQYF.